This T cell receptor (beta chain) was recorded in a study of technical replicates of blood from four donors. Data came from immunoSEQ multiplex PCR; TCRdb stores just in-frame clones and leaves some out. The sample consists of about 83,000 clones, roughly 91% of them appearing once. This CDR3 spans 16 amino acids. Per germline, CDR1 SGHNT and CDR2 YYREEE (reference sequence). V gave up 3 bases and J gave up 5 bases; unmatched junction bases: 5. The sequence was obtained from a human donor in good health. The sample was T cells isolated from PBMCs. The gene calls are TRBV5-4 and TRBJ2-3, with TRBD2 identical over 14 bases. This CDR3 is CASSSPGTSGRDTQYF. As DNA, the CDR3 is TGTGCCAGCAGCTCCCCCGGGACTAGCGGGAGAGATACGCAGTATTTT.